Sequencing of this T cell receptor (beta chain) was carried out in a study of T-cell reconstitution after alpha-beta-depleted transplantation in children. General observations from the study: Several hundred expanded graft clones reportedly supplied alpha-beta T cells about two months after transplant. The authors attributed T-cell counts and diversity one year after transplant mostly to newly produced T cells.

Using unique molecular identifiers, the investigators prepared the TCRbeta library. TCRdb re-called the PCR reads with MiXCR, one entry per CDR3 protein. The sample lists about 200,000 distinct CDR3 sequences; under 8.5% were seen once. Note on this clonotype: The antigen remains unidentified.

This CDR3 comprises 17 residues. Trimming cost V 3 bases and J 4 bases; bases outside gene matches: 7. Germline V gene sequence: CDR1 SGHDN, CDR2 FVKESK. The specimen was PBMCs, mostly from graft donor cells, collected 360 days after TCRalphabeta/CD19-depleted stem cell transplant. V is TRBV14 and J is TRBJ2-3, with 13 bases that match TRBD2. The receptor comes from a male patient aged 2-15 years who had a stem cell transplant for acute myeloid leukemia, so the T cells may come from the graft donor. The CDR3 DNA sequence: TGTGCCAGCAGCCACAGGACTAGCGGGAGAGTGCCAGATACGCAGTATTTT. It is translated as CASSHRTSGRVPDTQYF. Based on the CDR3 plus reference TRBV14 and TRBJ2-3, the full variable domain is EAGVTQFPSHSVIEKGQTVTLRCDPISGHDNLYWYRRVMGKEIKFLLHFVKESKQDESGMPNNRFLAERTGGTYSTLKVQPAELEDSGVYFCASSHRTSGRVPDTQYFGPGTRLTVL.